A single sample is the source of the 7 T cell receptor beta chains below, sequenced in a study of radiotherapy plus CTLA-4 blockade in lung cancer. Method: immunoSEQ multiplex PCR; TCRdb's copy keeps in-frame clones and lacks some. The sample has about 95,000 clones; approximately 78% are singletons. The specimen comprised peripheral blood, sampled from a patient treated with radiotherapy plus ipilimumab. The receptors stem from a human donor with non-small cell lung cancer who had a partial response to radiotherapy plus ipilimumab.

The sample holds one count of this clone. The chain combines TRBV6-6 with TRBJ1-1; 9 nucleotides align to TRBD1. CDR3 size: 13 residues. The V gene end was trimmed by 7 bases and the J gene end by 9 bases; junction bases not matched to a gene: 9. From germline, CDR1 is MNHNY and CDR2 SVGAGI (reference sequence). The CDR3 DNA sequence: TGTGCCAGCAAGGGGGGACAGGGTCTGAAAGCTTTCTTT. Protein product: CASKGGQGLKAFF.

The V call is TRBV5-1, the J call TRBJ2-3; TRBD2 matches 10 bases. The CDR3 spans 16 residues. The V and J ends lost 0 bases and 1 base, in that order; junction bases with no gene match: 2. Germline loops: CDR1 SGHRS, CDR2 YFSETQ. The CDR3 DNA follows: TGCGCCAGCAGCTTGGGTGGACTAGCGGGCACAGATACGCAGTATTTT. Protein sequence: CASSLGGLAGTDTQYF.

This sequence joins TRBV7-6 and TRBJ1-5; D is perhaps TRBD1 (5 bases). Germline V gene sequence: CDR1 SGHVS, CDR2 FNYEAQ. Deletions cut 1 base from V and 2 bases from J, with 15 bases between. The CDR3 contains 17 residues. The CDR3 DNA follows: TGTGCCAGCAGCTTAGGGCAGGGAGGTGGAGGCAATCAGCCCCAGCATTTT. Translated, it gives CASSLGQGGGGNQPQHF.

This sequence joins TRBV7-9 and TRBJ1-4; D may be TRBD1 (5 bases). V was pared by 5 bases and J by 7 bases, with 14 bases between. The germline CDR1 and CDR2 sequences are SEHNR and FQNEAQ (reference sequence). The CDR3 consists of 14 residues. CDR3 in amino acids: CASSLGGISEKLFF. The CDR3 DNA follows: TGTGCCAGCAGCCTGGGGGGGATAAGTGAAAAACTGTTTTTT.

V and J are TRBV5-1 and TRBJ2-7; 7 nucleotides line up with TRBD2. Trimming at V came to 3 bases and at J to 3 bases, leaving 6 bases not matched to a gene. CDR1 SGHRS and CDR2 YFSETQ come from the germline V gene. This CDR3 has 14 amino acids. The CDR3 is CASSWGAGVYEQYF. For the CDR3, the DNA is TGCGCCAGCAGCTGGGGTGCGGGAGTCTACGAGCAGTACTTC.

The V call is TRBV7-3, the J call TRBJ2-1, with D perhaps matching TRBD2 (6 bases). The CDR3 extends over 13 amino acids. Per the germline V gene, CDR1 is SGHTA and CDR2 is FQGTGA. The V end was cut by 5 bases, the J end by 9 bases, with 14 bases between. The CDR3 DNA is TGTGCCAGCAGCATTTCTAGCGACTCTGAGCAGTTCTTC. Amino acid sequence: CASSISSDSEQFF. Complete variable domain (other parts from reference TRBV7-3 and TRBJ2-1): GAGVSQTPSNKVTEKGKYVELRCDPISGHTALYWYRQSLGQGPEFLIYFQGTGAADDSGLPNDRFFAVRPEGSVSTLKIQRTERGDSAVYLCASSISSDSEQFFGPGTRLTVL.

This clone occurred once. The junction differs from germline at one of its ends, possibly a read error. The chain recombines TRBV2 with TRBJ2-7; TRBD2 agrees at 13 bases. The germline V gene has CDR1 SNHLY and CDR2 FYNNEI. This CDR3 contains 15 residues. CDR3 nucleotide sequence: TGTGCCAGCAGACTCAACCCGGGACTAGCGGGAAAGCAGAACTTC. Residues: CASRLNPGLAGKQNF.